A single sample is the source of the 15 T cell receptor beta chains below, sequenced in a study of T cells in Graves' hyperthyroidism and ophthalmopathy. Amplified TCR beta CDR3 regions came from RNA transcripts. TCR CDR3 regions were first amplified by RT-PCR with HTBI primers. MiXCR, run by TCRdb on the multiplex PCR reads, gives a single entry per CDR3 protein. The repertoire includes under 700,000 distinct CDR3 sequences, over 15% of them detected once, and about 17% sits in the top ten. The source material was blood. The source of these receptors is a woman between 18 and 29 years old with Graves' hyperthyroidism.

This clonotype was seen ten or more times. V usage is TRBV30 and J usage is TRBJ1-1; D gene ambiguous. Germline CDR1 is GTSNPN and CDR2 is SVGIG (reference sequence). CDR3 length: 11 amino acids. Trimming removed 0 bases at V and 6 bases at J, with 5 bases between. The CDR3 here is CAWSVIPEAFF. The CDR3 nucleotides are TGTGCCTGGAGTGTCATCCCTGAAGCTTTCTTT.

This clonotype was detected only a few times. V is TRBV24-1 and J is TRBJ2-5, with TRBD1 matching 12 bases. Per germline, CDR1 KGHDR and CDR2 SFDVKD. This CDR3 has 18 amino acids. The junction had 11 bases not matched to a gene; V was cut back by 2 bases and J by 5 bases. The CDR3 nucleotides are TGTGCCACCAGTGATTACCCGGGACAGGGGGCCTCATGGGAGACCCAGTACTTC. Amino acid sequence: CATSDYPGQGASWETQYF.

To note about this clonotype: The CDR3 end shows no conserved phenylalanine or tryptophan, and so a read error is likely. The CDR3 protein is CSARKDRVTEAFL. The CDR3 bases are TGCAGTGCTAGAAAGGACAGGGTCACTGAAGCTTTCCTT. The chain carries TRBV20-1 and TRBJ1-1, with 8 bases lining up with TRBD1. The ends lost 2 bases at V and 4 bases at J; junction bases unmatched: 3. The CDR3 loop spans 13 amino acids. Germline V gene data show CDR1 as DFQATT and CDR2 as SNEGSKA (reference sequence).

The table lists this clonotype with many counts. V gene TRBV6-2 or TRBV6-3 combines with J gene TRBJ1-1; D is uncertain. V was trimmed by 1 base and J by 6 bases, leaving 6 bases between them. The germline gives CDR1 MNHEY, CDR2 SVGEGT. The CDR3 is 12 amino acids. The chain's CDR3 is CASSYYGSEAFF. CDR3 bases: TGTGCCAGCAGTTACTACGGTTCTGAAGCTTTCTTT.

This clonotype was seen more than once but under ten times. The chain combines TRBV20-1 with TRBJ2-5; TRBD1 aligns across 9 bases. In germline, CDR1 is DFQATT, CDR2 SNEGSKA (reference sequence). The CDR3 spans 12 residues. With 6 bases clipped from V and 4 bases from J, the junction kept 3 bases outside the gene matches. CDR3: CSAKGQGETQYF. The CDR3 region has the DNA TGCAGTGCCAAGGGACAGGGAGAGACCCAGTACTTC.

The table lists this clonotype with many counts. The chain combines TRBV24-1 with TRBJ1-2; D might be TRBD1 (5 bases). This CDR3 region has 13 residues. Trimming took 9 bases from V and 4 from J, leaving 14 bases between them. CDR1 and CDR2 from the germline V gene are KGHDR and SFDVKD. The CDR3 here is CATHGGVGYGYTF. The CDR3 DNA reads TGTGCCACCCACGGGGGGGTAGGCTATGGCTACACCTTC.

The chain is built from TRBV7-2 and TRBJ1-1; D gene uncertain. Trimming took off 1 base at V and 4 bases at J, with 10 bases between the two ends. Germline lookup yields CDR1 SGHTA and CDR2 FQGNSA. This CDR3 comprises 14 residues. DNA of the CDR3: TGTGCCAGCAGCTTAGATGAATGTTGCACTGAAGCTTTCTTT. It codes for CASSLDECCTEAFF. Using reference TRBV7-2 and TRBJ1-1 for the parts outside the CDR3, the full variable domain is GAGVSQSPSNKVTEKGKDVELRCDPISGHTALYWYRQSLGQGLEFLIYFQGNSAPDKSGLPSDRFSAERTGGSVSTLTIQRTQQEDSAVYLCASSLDECCTEAFFGQGTRLTVV.

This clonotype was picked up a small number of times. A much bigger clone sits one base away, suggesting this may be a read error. CDR3 loop: CASSFLQGPRNEQFF. CDR3 DNA sequence: TGTGCCAGCAGTTTCCTACAGGGCCCCCGCAATGAGCAGTTCTTC. This rearrangement joins TRBV28 to TRBJ2-1; possibly TRBD1 for D (6 bases). Per the germline V gene, CDR1 is MDHEN and CDR2 is SYDVKM. Deletions cut 3 bases from V and 6 bases from J, with 15 bases between. This CDR3 contains 15 residues.

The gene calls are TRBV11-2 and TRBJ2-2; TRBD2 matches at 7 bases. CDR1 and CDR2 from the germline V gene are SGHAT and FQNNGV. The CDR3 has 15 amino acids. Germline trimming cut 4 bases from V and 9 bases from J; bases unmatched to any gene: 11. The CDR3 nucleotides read TGTGCCAGCAGCTCCGGCGGGAGCAGGACCCGGGAGCTGTTTTTT. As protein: CASSSGGSRTRELFF.

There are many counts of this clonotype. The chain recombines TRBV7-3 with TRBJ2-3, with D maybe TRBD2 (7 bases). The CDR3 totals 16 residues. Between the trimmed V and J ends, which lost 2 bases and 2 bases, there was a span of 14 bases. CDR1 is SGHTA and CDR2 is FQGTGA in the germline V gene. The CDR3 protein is CASSLLGGAVTDTQYF. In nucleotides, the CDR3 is TGTGCCAGCAGCTTATTAGGGGGGGCCGTCACAGATACGCAGTATTTT.

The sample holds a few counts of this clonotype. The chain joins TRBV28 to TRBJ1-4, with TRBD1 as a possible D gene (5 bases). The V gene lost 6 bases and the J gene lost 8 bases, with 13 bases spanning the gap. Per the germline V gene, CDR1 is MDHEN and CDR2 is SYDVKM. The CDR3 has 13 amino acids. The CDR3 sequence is CASSPHGGEKLFF. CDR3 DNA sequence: TGTGCCAGCAGCCCCCACGGGGGAGAAAAACTGTTTTTT.

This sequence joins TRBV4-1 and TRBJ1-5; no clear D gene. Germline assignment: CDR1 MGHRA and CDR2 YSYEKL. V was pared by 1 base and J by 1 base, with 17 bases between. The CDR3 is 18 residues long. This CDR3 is CASSQVPKRTLSNQPQHF. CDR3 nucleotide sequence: TGCGCCAGCAGCCAAGTGCCTAAAAGGACGTTGAGCAATCAGCCCCAGCATTTT.

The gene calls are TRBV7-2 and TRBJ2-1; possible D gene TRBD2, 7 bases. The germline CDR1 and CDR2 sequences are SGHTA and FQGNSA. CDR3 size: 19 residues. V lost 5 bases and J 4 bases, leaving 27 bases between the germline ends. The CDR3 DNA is TGTGCCAGCAGCCCCTCCCCCGCACCGGGCGGGGGACAATACAATGAGCAGTTCTTC. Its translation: CASSPSPAPGGGQYNEQFF.

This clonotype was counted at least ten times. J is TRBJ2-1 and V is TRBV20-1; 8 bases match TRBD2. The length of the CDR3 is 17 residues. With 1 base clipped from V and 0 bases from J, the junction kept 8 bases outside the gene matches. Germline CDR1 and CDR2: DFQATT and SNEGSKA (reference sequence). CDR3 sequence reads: CSARAGLARSSYNEQFF. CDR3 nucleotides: TGCAGTGCTAGAGCAGGACTAGCTAGAAGCTCCTACAATGAGCAGTTCTTC.

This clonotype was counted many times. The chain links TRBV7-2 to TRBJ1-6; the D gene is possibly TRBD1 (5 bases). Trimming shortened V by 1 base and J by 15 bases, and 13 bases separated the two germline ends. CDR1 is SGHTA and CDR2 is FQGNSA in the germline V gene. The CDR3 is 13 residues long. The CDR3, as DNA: TGTGCCAGCAGCTTAGGTCCTATGGGGGTCCTCCACTTT. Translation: CASSLGPMGVLHF.